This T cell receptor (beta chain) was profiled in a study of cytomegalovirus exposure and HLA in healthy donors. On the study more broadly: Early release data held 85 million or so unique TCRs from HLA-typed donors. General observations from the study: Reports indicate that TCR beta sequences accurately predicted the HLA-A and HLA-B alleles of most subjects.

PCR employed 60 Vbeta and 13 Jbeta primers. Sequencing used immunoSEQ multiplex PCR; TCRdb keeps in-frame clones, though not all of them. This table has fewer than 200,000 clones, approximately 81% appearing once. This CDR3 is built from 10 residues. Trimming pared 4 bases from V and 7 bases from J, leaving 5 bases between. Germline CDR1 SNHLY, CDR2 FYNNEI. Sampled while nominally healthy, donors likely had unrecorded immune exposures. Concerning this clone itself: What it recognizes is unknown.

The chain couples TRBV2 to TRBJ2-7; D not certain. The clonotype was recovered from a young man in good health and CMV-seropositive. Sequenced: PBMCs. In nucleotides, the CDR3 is TGTGCCAGCAGTGGTAGAGAGCAGTACTTC. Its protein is CASSGREQYF.